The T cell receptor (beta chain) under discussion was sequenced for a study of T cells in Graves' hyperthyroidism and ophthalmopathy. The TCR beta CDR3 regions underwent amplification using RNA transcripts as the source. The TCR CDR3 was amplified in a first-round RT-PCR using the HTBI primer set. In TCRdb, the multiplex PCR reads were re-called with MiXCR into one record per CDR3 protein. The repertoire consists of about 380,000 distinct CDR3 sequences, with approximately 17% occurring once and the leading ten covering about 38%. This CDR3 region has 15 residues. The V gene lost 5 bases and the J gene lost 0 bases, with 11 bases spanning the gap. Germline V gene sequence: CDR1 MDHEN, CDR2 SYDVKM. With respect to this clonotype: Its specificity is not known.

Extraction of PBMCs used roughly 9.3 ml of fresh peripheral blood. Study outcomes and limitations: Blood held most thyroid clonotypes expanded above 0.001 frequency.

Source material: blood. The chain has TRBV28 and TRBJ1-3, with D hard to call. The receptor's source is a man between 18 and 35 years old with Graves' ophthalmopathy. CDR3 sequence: CASSLTTYSGNTIYF. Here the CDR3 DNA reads TGTGCCAGCAGTCTAACAACTTACTCTGGAAACACCATATATTTT. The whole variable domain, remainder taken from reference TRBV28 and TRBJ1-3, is DVKVTQSSRYLVKRTGEKVFLECVQDMDHENMFWYRQDPGLGLRLIYFSYDVKMKEKGDIPEGYSVSREKKERFSLILESASTNQTSMYLCASSLTTYSGNTIYFGEGSWLTVV.